The clone carrying this T cell receptor beta chain was recorded a few times. The entry originates in a study of blood T cells in healthy people across ages. Primers used in a second PCR of about 7 to 12 cycles were a sample-barcoded 5' primer and a J-beta primer mix. TCRdb independently ran MiXCR on the 5' RACE reads; one entry per CDR3 protein. This sample has over 1,500,000 distinct CDR3 sequences, with 49% found just once. This CDR3 is built from 17 residues. V shed 0 bases, J shed 6 bases, and the junction held 10 bases outside the gene matches. The V gene's germline CDR1 is SGHTA and CDR2 FQGTGA.

The sequencing input was blood. The chain joins TRBV7-3 to TRBJ2-3; 9 positions agree with TRBD2. The receptor's source is a woman in her forties in good health. CDR3 region: CASSLTLGTSRGDTQYF. The CDR3 region has the DNA TGTGCCAGCAGCTTAACTCTTGGGACTAGCAGGGGGGATACGCAGTATTTT.